Sequencing of this T cell receptor beta chain was carried out in a study of T cells in Graves' hyperthyroidism and ophthalmopathy. Study context: Prior to any treatment, at the point of initial diagnosis, peripheral blood was collected. Study-wide results and limits: In the blood, most expanded thyroid clonotypes above 0.001 appeared as well. Onset of ophthalmopathy came a median 6.5 months after the model predicted it.

Orbital computed tomography and thyroid ultrasound, together with serum TRAb and thyroxine and clinical symptoms, were used for diagnoses. This clonotype was observed at least ten times. Its antigen is unknown. RNA transcripts yielded amplified TCR beta CDR3 regions. RT-PCR in the first round (using the HTBI primer set) targeted the TCR CDR3. TCRdb re-called the multiplex PCR reads with MiXCR, one entry per CDR3 protein. The sample yields a few hundred thousand distinct CDR3 sequences, approximately 15% seen once. CDR3 length: 11 residues. Trimming pared 10 bases from V and 1 base from J, leaving 7 bases between. Per germline, CDR1 MNHNS and CDR2 SASEGT.

This receptor was obtained from a woman aged 40-49 years with Graves' ophthalmopathy. This chain uses TRBV6-1 with TRBJ1-1; D ambiguous. Input material: blood. The CDR3, as DNA: TGTGCCACCCAAGAGAACACTGAAGCTTTCTTT. The encoded protein is CATQENTEAFF.